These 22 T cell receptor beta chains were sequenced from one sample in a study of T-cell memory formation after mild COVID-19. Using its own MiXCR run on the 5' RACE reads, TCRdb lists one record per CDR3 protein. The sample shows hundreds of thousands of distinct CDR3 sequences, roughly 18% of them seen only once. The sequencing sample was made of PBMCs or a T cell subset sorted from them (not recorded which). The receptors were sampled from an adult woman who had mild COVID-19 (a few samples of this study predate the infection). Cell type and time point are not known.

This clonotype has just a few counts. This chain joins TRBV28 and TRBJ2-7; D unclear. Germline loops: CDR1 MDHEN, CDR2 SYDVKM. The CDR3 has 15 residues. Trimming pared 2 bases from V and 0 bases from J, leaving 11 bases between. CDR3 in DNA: TGTGCCAGCAGTTTACGAACAGTCAGCTCCTACGAGCAGTACTTC. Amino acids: CASSLRTVSSYEQYF.

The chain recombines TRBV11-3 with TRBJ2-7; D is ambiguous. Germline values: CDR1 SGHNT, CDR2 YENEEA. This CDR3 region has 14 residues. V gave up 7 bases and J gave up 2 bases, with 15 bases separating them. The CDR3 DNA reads TGTGCCAGCACTCAAAATTCAGGTACCTACGAGCAGTACTTC. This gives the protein CASTQNSGTYEQYF.

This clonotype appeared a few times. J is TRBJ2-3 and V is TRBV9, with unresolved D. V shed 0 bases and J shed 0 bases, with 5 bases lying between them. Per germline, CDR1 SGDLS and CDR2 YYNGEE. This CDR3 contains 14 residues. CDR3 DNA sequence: TGTGCCAGCAGCGTAGATCAGAGCACAGATACGCAGTATTTT. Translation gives CASSVDQSTDTQYF. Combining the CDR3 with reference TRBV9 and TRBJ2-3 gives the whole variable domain DSGVTQTPKHLITATGQRVTLRCSPRSGDLSVYWYQQSLDQGLQFLIQYYNGEERAKGNILERFSAQQFPDLHSELNLSSLELGDSALYFCASSVDQSTDTQYFGPGTRLTVL.

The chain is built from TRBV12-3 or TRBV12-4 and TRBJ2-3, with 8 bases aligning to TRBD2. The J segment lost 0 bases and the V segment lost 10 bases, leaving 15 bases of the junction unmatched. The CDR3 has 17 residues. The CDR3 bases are TGTGCCACGCACCTTACGAATAGCGGGGCTAGCACAGATACGCAGTATTTT. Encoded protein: CATHLTNSGASTDTQYF.

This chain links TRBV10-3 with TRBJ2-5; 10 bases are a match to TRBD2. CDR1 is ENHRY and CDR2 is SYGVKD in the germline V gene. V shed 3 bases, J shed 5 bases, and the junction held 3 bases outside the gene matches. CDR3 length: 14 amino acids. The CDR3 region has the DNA TGTGCCATCAGTGATGCTAGCGGGAGCGAGACCCAGTACTTC. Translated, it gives CAISDASGSETQYF.

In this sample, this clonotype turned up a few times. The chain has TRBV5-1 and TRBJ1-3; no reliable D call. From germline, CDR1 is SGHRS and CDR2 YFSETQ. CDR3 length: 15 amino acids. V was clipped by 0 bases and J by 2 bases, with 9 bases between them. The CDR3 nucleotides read TGCGCCAGCAGCTTGGAACCGAGGCCTGGAAACACCATATATTTT. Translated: CASSLEPRPGNTIYF.

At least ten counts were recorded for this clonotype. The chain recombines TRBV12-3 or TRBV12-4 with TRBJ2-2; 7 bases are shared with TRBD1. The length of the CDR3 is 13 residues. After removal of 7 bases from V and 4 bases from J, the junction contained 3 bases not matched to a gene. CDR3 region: CASTGQVTGELFF. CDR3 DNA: TGTGCCAGCACCGGACAGGTCACCGGGGAGCTGTTTTTT.

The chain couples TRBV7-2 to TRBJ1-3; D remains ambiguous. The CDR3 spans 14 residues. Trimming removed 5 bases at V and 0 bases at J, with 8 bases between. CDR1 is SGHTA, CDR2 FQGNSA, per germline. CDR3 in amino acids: CASSPRPSGNTIYF. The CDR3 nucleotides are TGTGCCAGCAGCCCCAGGCCCTCTGGAAACACCATATATTTT.

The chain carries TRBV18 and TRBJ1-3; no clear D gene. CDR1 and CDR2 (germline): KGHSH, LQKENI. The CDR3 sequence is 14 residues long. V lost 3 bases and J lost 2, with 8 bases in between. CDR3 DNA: TGTGCCAGCTCACCGCGGATCACTGGAAACACCATATATTTT. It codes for CASSPRITGNTIYF.

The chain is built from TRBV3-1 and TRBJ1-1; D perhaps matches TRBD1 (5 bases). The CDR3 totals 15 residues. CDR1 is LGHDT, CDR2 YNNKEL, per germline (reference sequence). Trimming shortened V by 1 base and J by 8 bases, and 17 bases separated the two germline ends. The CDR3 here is CASSQGARGRNEAFF. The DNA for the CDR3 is TGTGCCAGCAGCCAAGGAGCCCGGGGCCGGAACGAAGCTTTCTTT.

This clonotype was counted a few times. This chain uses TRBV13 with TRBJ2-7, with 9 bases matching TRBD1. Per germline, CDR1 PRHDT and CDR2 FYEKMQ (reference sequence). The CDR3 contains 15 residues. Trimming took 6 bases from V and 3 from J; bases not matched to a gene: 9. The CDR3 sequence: CASSHRDRADYEQYF. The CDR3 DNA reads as TGTGCCAGCAGTCACCGGGACAGGGCTGACTACGAGCAGTACTTC.

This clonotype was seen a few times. The CDR3 bases are TGTGCCAGCAGTTTGGGACAACACGAGCAGTACTTC. Translation: CASSLGQHEQYF. The rearrangement joins TRBV12-3 or TRBV12-4 to TRBJ2-7; tentatively, D is TRBD1 (6 bases). This CDR3 contains 12 residues. V was clipped by 3 bases and J by 5 bases, with 8 bases between them.

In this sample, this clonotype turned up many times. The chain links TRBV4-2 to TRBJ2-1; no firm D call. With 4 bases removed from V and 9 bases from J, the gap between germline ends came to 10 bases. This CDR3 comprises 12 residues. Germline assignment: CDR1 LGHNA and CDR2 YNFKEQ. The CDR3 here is CASSPLSGEQFF. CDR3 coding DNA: TGTGCCAGCAGCCCCCTTTCGGGTGAGCAGTTCTTC.

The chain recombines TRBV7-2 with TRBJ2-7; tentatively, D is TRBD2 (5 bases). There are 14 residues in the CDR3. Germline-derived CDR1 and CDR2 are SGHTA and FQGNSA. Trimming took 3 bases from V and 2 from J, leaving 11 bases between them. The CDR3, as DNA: TGTGCCAGCAGCTTCCCGGACTCACCCTACGAGCAGTACTTC. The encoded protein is CASSFPDSPYEQYF.

Here the CDR3 DNA reads TGTGCCAGCAGTTTAGGATTGCAGGGATGGGGCTACACCTTC. Its protein is CASSLGLQGWGYTF. The V gene is TRBV12-3 or TRBV12-4, the J gene TRBJ1-2, with D possibly matching TRBD1 (5 bases). The germline V and J ends were trimmed by 1 base and 8 bases, with 14 bases remaining between them. The CDR3 consists of 14 residues.

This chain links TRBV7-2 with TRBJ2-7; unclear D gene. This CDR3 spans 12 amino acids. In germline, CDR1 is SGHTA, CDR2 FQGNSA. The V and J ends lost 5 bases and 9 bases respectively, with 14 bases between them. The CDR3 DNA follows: TGTGCCAGCAGCGCCGTCAGCCCCGGGCAGTACTTC. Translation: CASSAVSPGQYF.

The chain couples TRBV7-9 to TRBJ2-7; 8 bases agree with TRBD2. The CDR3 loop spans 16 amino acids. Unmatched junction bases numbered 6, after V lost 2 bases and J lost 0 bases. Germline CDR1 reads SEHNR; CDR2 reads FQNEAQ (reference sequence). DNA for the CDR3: TGTGCCAGCAGCTTACAAACTAGCGGACACTCCTACGAGCAGTACTTC. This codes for CASSLQTSGHSYEQYF.

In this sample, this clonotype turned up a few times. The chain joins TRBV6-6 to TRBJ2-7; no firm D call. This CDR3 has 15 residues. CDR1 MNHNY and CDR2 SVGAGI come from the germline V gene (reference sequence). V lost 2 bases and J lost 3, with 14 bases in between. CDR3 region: CASSYIVLGYYEQYF. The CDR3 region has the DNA TGTGCCAGCAGTTACATCGTCCTAGGCTACTACGAGCAGTACTTC.

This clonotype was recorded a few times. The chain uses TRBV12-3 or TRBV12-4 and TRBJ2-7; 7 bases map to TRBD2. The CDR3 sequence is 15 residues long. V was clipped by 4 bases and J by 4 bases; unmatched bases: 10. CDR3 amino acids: CASSSNSGILYEQYF. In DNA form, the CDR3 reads TGTGCCAGCAGTTCGAACAGCGGGATCCTATACGAGCAGTACTTC.

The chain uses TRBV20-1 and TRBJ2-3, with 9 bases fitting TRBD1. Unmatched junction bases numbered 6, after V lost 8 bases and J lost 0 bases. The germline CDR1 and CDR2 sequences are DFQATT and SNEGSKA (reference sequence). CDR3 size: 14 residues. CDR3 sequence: CSPHRGRSTDTQYF. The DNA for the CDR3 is TGCAGTCCTCACAGGGGGCGAAGCACAGATACGCAGTATTTT.

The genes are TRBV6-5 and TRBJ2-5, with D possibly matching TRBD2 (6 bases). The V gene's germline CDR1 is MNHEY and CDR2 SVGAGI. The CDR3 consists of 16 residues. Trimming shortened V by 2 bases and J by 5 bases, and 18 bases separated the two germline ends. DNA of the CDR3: TGTGCCAGCAGTTACACCTCGGACGGGGGTGAGGAGACCCAGTACTTC. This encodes CASSYTSDGGEETQYF.

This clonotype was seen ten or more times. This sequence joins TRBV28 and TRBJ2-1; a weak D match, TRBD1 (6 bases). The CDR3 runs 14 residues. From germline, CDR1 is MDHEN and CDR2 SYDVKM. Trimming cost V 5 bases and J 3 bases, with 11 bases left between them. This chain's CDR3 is CASSTLQGYNEQFF. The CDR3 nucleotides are TGTGCCAGCAGTACTCTACAGGGCTACAATGAGCAGTTCTTC. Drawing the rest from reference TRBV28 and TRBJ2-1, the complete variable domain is DVKVTQSSRYLVKRTGEKVFLECVQDMDHENMFWYRQDPGLGLRLIYFSYDVKMKEKGDIPEGYSVSREKKERFSLILESASTNQTSMYLCASSTLQGYNEQFFGPGTRLTVL.